This T cell receptor beta chain emerged from a study of cytomegalovirus exposure and HLA in healthy donors. The study, taken as a whole, reports: It was reported in a later analysis that an Asian-associated ancestry cluster showed fewer N-insertions than the 666-donor mean.

The PCR ran on 60 Vbeta and 13 Jbeta primers. The table came from immunoSEQ multiplex PCR; TCRdb's copy has only in-frame clones and leaves some out. The sample gives 95,000 to 100,000 clones, under 80% of which show up once; around 4% is in the top ten. About this clone: Its antigen is not known.

Germline V gene lookup returns CDR1 KGHSH and CDR2 LQKENI. This CDR3 spans 15 amino acids. J was trimmed by 11 bases and V by 3 bases; bases with no gene match: 14. Sample: PBMCs. The chain joins TRBV18 to TRBJ2-5; 8 positions agree with TRBD1. The clonotype originates from a man in his forties or fifties in good health and CMV-seronegative. CDR3 nucleotide sequence: TGTGCCAGCTCACCCCAGGGGGCGAAATTCAAAGAGCAGTACTTC. It translates to CASSPQGAKFKEQYF.